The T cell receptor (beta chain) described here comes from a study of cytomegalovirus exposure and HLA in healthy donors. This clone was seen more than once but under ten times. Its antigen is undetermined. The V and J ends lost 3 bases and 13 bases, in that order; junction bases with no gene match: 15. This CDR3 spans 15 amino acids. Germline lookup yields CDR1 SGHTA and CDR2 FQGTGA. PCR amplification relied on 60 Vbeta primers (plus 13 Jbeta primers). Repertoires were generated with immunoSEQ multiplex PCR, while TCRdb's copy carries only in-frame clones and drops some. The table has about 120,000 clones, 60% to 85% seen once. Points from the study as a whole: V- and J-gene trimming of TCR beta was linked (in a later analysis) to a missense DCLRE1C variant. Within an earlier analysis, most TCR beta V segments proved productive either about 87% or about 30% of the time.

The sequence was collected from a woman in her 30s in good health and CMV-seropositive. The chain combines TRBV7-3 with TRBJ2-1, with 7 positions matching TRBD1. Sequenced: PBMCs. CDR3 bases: TGTGCCAGCAGCTTGCGACAGGGCCCCGTCTCAAGCCAGTTCTTC. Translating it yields CASSLRQGPVSSQFF.